The clone carrying this T cell receptor (beta chain) was observed a few times. Its antigen is unidentified. J was trimmed by 0 bases and V by 0 bases; bases with no gene match: 4. The CDR3 covers 17 residues. CDR1 is LGHNA, CDR2 YSLEER, per germline. The data were taken from a study of blood T cells in healthy people across ages. Study outcomes and limitations: Unknown donor CMV status possibly confounded expanded clonotype changes.

Alongside a J-beta primer mix, a sample-barcoded 5' primer served in a second PCR lasting about 7 to 12 cycles. Through a template-switch adaptor with 12 random nucleotides, each cDNA molecule received a tag. TCRdb reprocessed the 5' RACE reads via MiXCR and lists one record per CDR3 protein. Of around 820,000 distinct CDR3 sequences in the sample, 25% were seen once. These data were likewise used in another study, on T cells of mothers and their children. That paper notes: Donors were a few healthy Caucasian mothers and their six children.

Sequencing used blood. The TCR originated in a boy between 10 and 17 years old in good health. The chain recombines TRBV4-3 with TRBJ2-3; TRBD1 matches 9 bases. The CDR3 DNA is TGCGCCAGCAGCCAAGAATACAGGGGGCGAAGCACAGATACGCAGTATTTT. As protein: CASSQEYRGRSTDTQYF.